The subject of this entry is one TCR beta chain. Its specificity is unknown. V lost 0 bases and J 2 bases, leaving 17 bases between the germline ends. Per the germline V gene, CDR1 is DFQATT and CDR2 is SNEGSKA (reference sequence). The CDR3 contains 16 residues. The data belong to a study of molecular identifiers for immune sequencing clone quantification. The wider study: In replicates, RNA from approximately 20,000 or 100,000 naive CD8 cells was split five ways, four sequenced. Regarding the study as a whole: Spiked Jurkat TCR RNA equivalent to one cell was reportedly detectable in roughly 1 million naive cells.

Sorting recovered naive CD8 T cells on a CD8+CD4-CCR7+CD45RA+ profile. Library preparation followed earlier protocols using designated TCR primers. TCRdb processed the PCR reads anew with MiXCR; each CDR3 protein has one entry. In the table there are a few hundred thousand distinct CDR3 sequences, about 21% of which are singletons. The receptor's source is a human donor in good health. Some libraries in this study had Jurkat cell RNA spiked in. The specimen sequenced was naive CD8+ T cells from blood, with Jurkat cell RNA spiked in. Subset meaning: FACS-sorted CD8+CD4-CCR7+CD45RA+ naive T cells. The genes are TRBV20-1 and TRBJ2-7, with a tentative D call TRBD1 (6 bases). The CDR3 is CSAREGPGQKAYEQYF. CDR3 coding DNA: TGCAGTGCTAGAGAGGGGCCGGGACAAAAGGCCTACGAGCAGTACTTC.